This T cell receptor beta chain stems from a study of a mutant IDH1 vaccine in newly diagnosed glioma. Study-level background: Of treated patients, approximately 60% were men and approximately 40% women, averaging about 37 years. The therapy given earlier, which was standard therapy, consisted of radiotherapy, temozolomide, or both, and most of the patients received both.

Noted time point: week 35, safety follow-up. Alongside topical imiquimod, each dose of vaccine comprised 300 ug of mutant IDH1 20-mer peptide. Each tumor in the donors was a new WHO grade 3 or 4 astrocytoma, IDH1-mutant and ATRX-lost. Assay used: immunoSEQ multiplex PCR; TCRdb lists only in-frame clones, some missing. The table shows over 25,000 clones, with around 77% occurring only once. As for this clone: Its antigen remains unidentified.

The starting material was PBMCs, obtained from a glioma patient whose treatment included an IDH1 peptide vaccine. This clonotype was obtained from a woman in her twenties or thirties with glioma. Some clones in this sample may be carry-over from other donors' samples.

The CDR3 here is CASATRGPGANVLTF. The CDR3 nucleotides read TGTGCCAGTGCCACTAGGGGGCCTGGGGCCAACGTCCTGACTTTC. J is TRBJ2-6 and V is TRBV19; 7 nucleotides agree with TRBD1. The CDR3 runs to 15 residues. After removal of 8 bases from V and 2 bases from J, the junction contained 6 bases not matched to a gene. Germline-derived CDR1 and CDR2 are LNHDA and SQIVND (reference sequence).